This passage covers 28 T cell receptor beta chains from one sample sequenced in a study of patients and donors after allogeneic stem cell transplantation. TCRdb re-analysed the RT-PCR reads in MiXCR, keeping a single row per CDR3 protein. The data contain approximately 38,000 distinct CDR3 sequences, under 35% of them singletons. Sequenced input: blood, either unsorted or a sorted T cell fraction (not recorded which). The receptors shown here come from a human donor who was either an allogeneic HSCT recipient or a stem cell or donor lymphocyte infusion donor (not recorded which). It is not recorded whose cells these are; they may come from a transplant donor.

The chain joins TRBV12-3 or TRBV12-4 to TRBJ2-1; perhaps TRBD2 as D (5 bases). V lost 3 bases, J lost 4 bases, and 10 bases lay in between. The CDR3 is 14 amino acids. The CDR3 region is CASSFSGGYNEQFF. CDR3 nucleotides: TGTGCCAGCAGTTTTAGTGGCGGGTACAATGAGCAGTTCTTC.

This clonotype was seen a few times. The rearrangement joins TRBV28 to TRBJ2-1; 12 bases are a match to TRBD2. Trimming took 4 bases from V and 7 from J; bases not matched to a gene: 8. Germline loops: CDR1 MDHEN, CDR2 SYDVKM. The CDR3 is 16 residues long. The CDR3 reads CASSSPGLAGMNEQFF. CDR3 in DNA: TGTGCCAGCAGTTCCCCGGGACTAGCGGGTATGAATGAGCAGTTCTTC.

This clonotype was counted only a few times. The chain is built from TRBV28 and TRBJ2-7; D not resolved. V was shortened by 10 bases and J by 2 bases, with 12 bases between the two germline ends. Germline lookup yields CDR1 MDHEN and CDR2 SYDVKM. CDR3 size: 12 residues. CDR3 nucleotide sequence: TGTGCCATCCACAAGACACCCTACGAGCAGTACTTC. This sequence encodes CAIHKTPYEQYF.

The chain joins TRBV28 to TRBJ1-5, with D tentatively TRBD1 (5 bases). Per the germline V gene, CDR1 is MDHEN and CDR2 is SYDVKM. The CDR3 is made up of 16 amino acids. Deletions cut 3 bases from V and 0 bases from J, with 12 bases between. The CDR3 spells CASSFGHRYSNQPQHF. CDR3 coding DNA: TGTGCCAGCAGTTTCGGACACCGATATAGCAATCAGCCCCAGCATTTT.

The chain recombines TRBV5-1 with TRBJ1-1; the D is unclear. This CDR3 has 14 amino acids. The germline V gene encodes CDR1 SGHRS and CDR2 YFSETQ. V dropped 4 bases and J dropped 7 bases, with 17 bases sitting between them. The CDR3 DNA sequence: TGCGCCAGCAGCCCGGACGGAGCATTATATGAAGCTTTCTTT. Protein sequence: CASSPDGALYEAFF.

This clonotype was observed at least ten times. The chain has TRBV7-9 and TRBJ1-2; D might be TRBD1 (5 bases). CDR1 is SEHNR and CDR2 is FQNEAQ in the germline V gene (reference sequence). The ends were cut back, 1 base at V and 8 bases at J, with 14 bases in the middle. The CDR3 is 14 residues long. As DNA, the CDR3 is TGTGCCAGCAGCTTAGTCCGGGACGGCAGCGGCTACACCTTC. Translation: CASSLVRDGSGYTF.

The chain has TRBV20-1 and TRBJ2-1; TRBD2 agrees at 7 bases. This CDR3 has 14 residues. Germline trimming cut 5 bases from V and 3 bases from J; bases unmatched to any gene: 7. The germline gives CDR1 DFQATT, CDR2 SNEGSKA (reference sequence). The DNA for the CDR3 is TGCAGTGCTTACGGGAGGCTCTTCTACAATGAGCAGTTCTTC. This sequence encodes CSAYGRLFYNEQFF.

This clonotype has a count of ten or more. The J gene is TRBJ1-2, the V gene TRBV12-3 or TRBV12-4; TRBD1 is a possible D gene (6 bases). The CDR3 sequence is 12 residues long. V lost 5 bases to trimming and J lost 5 bases, with 9 bases between them. CDR3 in amino acids: CASSPQGYGYTF. The CDR3 bases are TGTGCCAGCAGTCCCCAGGGGTATGGCTACACCTTC.

This chain connects TRBV11-2 to TRBJ2-1, with 12 positions matching TRBD2. CDR1 and CDR2 from the germline V gene are SGHAT and FQNNGV. With 0 bases clipped from V and 2 bases from J, the junction kept 5 bases outside the gene matches. The CDR3 has 18 residues. The CDR3 sequence: CASSLEGLAGGTYNEQFF. The CDR3 DNA sequence: TGTGCCAGCAGCTTAGAGGGGCTAGCGGGAGGGACCTACAATGAGCAGTTCTTC.

The chain joins TRBV7-3 to TRBJ2-7; 8 bases agree with TRBD1. The V segment lost 4 bases and the J segment 1 base; nucleotides outside the gene matches: 6. The CDR3 contains 15 residues. Germline values: CDR1 SGHTA, CDR2 FQGTGA. The DNA for the CDR3 is TGTGCCAGCAGCTCCCAGGGGGCAAGGTCCTACGAGCAGTACTTC. It translates to CASSSQGARSYEQYF.

This sequence joins TRBV5-1 and TRBJ2-3, with D possibly called TRBD1 or TRBD2 (5 bases each). The CDR3 consists of 14 residues. Germline V gene lookup returns CDR1 SGHRS and CDR2 YFSETQ. Trimming took 3 bases from V and 1 from J, leaving 9 bases between them. The CDR3, as DNA: TGCGCCAGCAGCTCACTAGGGGGCACAGATACGCAGTATTTT. As protein: CASSSLGGTDTQYF.

This clonotype has a handful of counts. The chain carries TRBV20-1 and TRBJ2-1; D unresolved. Germline V lookup: CDR1 DFQATT, CDR2 SNEGSKA (reference sequence). V lost 1 base and J 1 base, leaving 11 bases between the germline ends. This CDR3 is built from 15 residues. The CDR3 bases are TGCAGTGCTAGAGTGCCACGACCTTCCTACAATGAGCAGTTCTTC. Its protein is CSARVPRPSYNEQFF.

This chain joins TRBV11-2 and TRBJ2-5, with a weak D call TRBD2 (6 bases). CDR1 is SGHAT, CDR2 FQNNGV, per germline. The CDR3 is made up of 14 amino acids. Trimming pared 3 bases from V and 4 bases from J, leaving 12 bases between. The CDR3 DNA is TGTGCCAGCAGCTTTCTTAGGGGAGGAGAGACCCAGTACTTC. Protein sequence: CASSFLRGGETQYF.

The chain employs TRBV19 and TRBJ1-1, with D perhaps TRBD1 (5 bases). This CDR3 comprises 13 residues. Trimming took off 6 bases at V and 0 bases at J, with 8 bases between the two ends. Germline CDR1 LNHDA, CDR2 SQIVND (reference sequence). The CDR3 nucleotides read TGTGCCAGTAGCAGGGTGATGAACACTGAAGCTTTCTTT. Its protein product is CASSRVMNTEAFF.

V is TRBV4-3 and J is TRBJ1-2; D remains ambiguous. V was cut by 2 bases and J by 3 bases, with 22 bases left in between. The V gene's germline CDR1 is LGHNA and CDR2 YSLEER. This CDR3 is built from 18 residues. In nucleotides, the CDR3 is TGCGCCAGCAGCCAAAACCCGCGCCGCAGTTCGTTTTACTATGGCTACACCTTC. This translates into CASSQNPRRSSFYYGYTF.

This clonotype was detected only a few times. The rearrangement joins TRBV5-1 to TRBJ1-2; perhaps TRBD1 as D (6 bases). Germline lookup yields CDR1 SGHRS and CDR2 YFSETQ. The CDR3 length is 12 residues. Trimming cost V 4 bases and J 6 bases, with 10 bases left between them. CDR3 protein: CASSGRDNGYTF. CDR3 sequence (DNA): TGCGCCAGCAGCGGACGGGACAATGGCTACACCTTC.

This clonotype was detected ten times or more. V usage is TRBV5-6 and J usage is TRBJ1-4; no definite D call. The CDR3 totals 13 residues. The germline V and J ends were trimmed by 0 bases and 7 bases, with 7 bases remaining between them. CDR1 is SGHDT, CDR2 YYEEEE, per germline. CDR3 coding DNA: TGTGCCAGCAGCTTGGGGATTTTTGAAAAACTGTTTTTT. Translation gives CASSLGIFEKLFF. Using reference TRBV5-6 and TRBJ1-4 for the parts outside the CDR3, the full variable domain is DAGVTQSPTHLIKTRGQQVTLRCSPKSGHDTVSWYQQALGQGPQFIFQYYEEEERQRGNFPDRFSGHQFPNYSSELNVNALLLGDSALYLCASSLGIFEKLFFGSGTQLSVL.

With respect to this clonotype: One end of the junction is discordant with germline, which a read error may explain. This chain links TRBV12-3 or TRBV12-4 with TRBJ1-3, with D hard to call. The CDR3 covers 10 residues. CDR3: CASSLGRLSF. As DNA, the CDR3 is TGTGCCAGCAGTTTAGGGAGGTTGTCTTTT.

This clonotype was found many times. V and J are TRBV25-1 and TRBJ1-1; 7 bases are shared with TRBD1. CDR3 length: 12 amino acids. The germline V gene has CDR1 MGHDK and CDR2 SYGVNS. J was trimmed by 7 bases and V by 4 bases; bases with no gene match: 3. This chain's CDR3 is CASSARDSEAFF. The CDR3 nucleotides read TGTGCCAGCAGTGCGCGGGACAGTGAAGCTTTCTTT.

This clonotype was counted between two and nine times. The gene calls are TRBV7-8 and TRBJ1-4; D unclear. The CDR3 extends over 15 amino acids. The V and J ends lost 1 base and 4 bases respectively, with 10 bases between them. Per the germline V gene, CDR1 is SGHVS and CDR2 is FQNEAQ. CDR3 region: CASSLGGQNNEKLFF. The CDR3 DNA reads as TGTGCCAGCAGCTTAGGAGGGCAGAATAATGAAAAACTGTTTTTT.

This sequence joins TRBV4-3 and TRBJ2-7; maybe TRBD1 (6 bases). Germline loops: CDR1 LGHNA, CDR2 YSLEER. V was shortened by 4 bases and J by 1 base, with 14 bases between the two germline ends. CDR3 length: 15 amino acids. CDR3 DNA sequence: TGCGCCAGCAGCCCCCAACAGGGTATGTCCTACGAGCAGTACTTC. Protein product: CASSPQQGMSYEQYF.

In this sample, this clonotype turned up a few times. The chain uses TRBV7-2 and TRBJ1-2; D not resolved. The V gene lost 4 bases and the J gene lost 8 bases, with 11 bases spanning the gap. Germline loops: CDR1 SGHTA, CDR2 FQGNSA. This CDR3 comprises 12 residues. The CDR3 region has the DNA TGTGCCAGCAGCTCCTTAGGTGGGGGCTACACCTTC. Amino acids: CASSSLGGGYTF.

This clonotype was seen at least ten times. The gene calls are TRBV4-3 and TRBJ2-1, with TRBD2 matching 13 bases. CDR1 and CDR2 from the germline V gene are LGHNA and YSLEER. The junction had 9 bases not matched to a gene; V was cut back by 1 base and J by 9 bases. The CDR3 contains 17 residues. The CDR3 DNA is TGCGCCAGCAGCCAAGGAATAACTAGCGGGAGGGCGAGTGAGCAGTTCTTC. This gives the protein CASSQGITSGRASEQFF.

The CDR3 DNA reads as TGCGCCAGCAGCCAAGACGGAGACTATGGCTACACCTTC. Protein sequence: CASSQDGDYGYTF. The chain combines TRBV4-1 with TRBJ1-2; no clear D gene. The V and J ends lost 0 bases and 3 bases respectively, with 5 bases between them. CDR3 length equals 13 residues. The germline gives CDR1 MGHRA, CDR2 YSYEKL.

This rearrangement joins TRBV29-1 to TRBJ2-1; D gene unclear. The germline V and J ends were trimmed by 1 base and 9 bases, with 10 bases remaining between them. The CDR3 sequence is 12 residues long. The germline V gene has CDR1 SQVTM and CDR2 ANQGSEA. For the CDR3, the DNA is TGCAGCGTTGAAGTGACCCCGCGTGAGCAGTTCTTC. Translated: CSVEVTPREQFF.

This clonotype showed up just a few times. This chain joins TRBV6-6 and TRBJ1-2; maybe TRBD1 (5 bases). V dropped 6 bases and J dropped 4 bases, with 9 bases sitting between them. CDR3 size: 12 residues. Germline lookup yields CDR1 MNHNY and CDR2 SVGAGI (reference sequence). The CDR3 spells CASRTAIYGYTF. The CDR3, as DNA: TGTGCCAGCAGGACAGCCATCTATGGCTACACCTTC.

This clonotype turned up a few times. This sequence joins TRBV4-3 and TRBJ1-3, with a possible D match to TRBD1 (5 bases). CDR3 length equals 19 residues. V lost 1 base and J 0 bases, leaving 19 bases between the germline ends. Germline lookup yields CDR1 LGHNA and CDR2 YSLEER. DNA of the CDR3: TGCGCCAGCAGCCAAGTTCGCAGGGAAATTTACATCTCTGGAAACACCATATATTTT. It is translated as CASSQVRREIYISGNTIYF.

The chain has TRBV19 and TRBJ2-1, with 7 bases identical to TRBD2. Per germline, CDR1 LNHDA and CDR2 SQIVND (reference sequence). The ends lost 5 bases at V and 7 bases at J; junction bases unmatched: 8. The CDR3 extends over 14 amino acids. CDR3 sequence (DNA): TGTGCCAGTAGTTCAGCGGGATCGAGGAATGAGCAGTTCTTC. Residues: CASSSAGSRNEQFF.